The 28 T cell receptor beta chains below all came from one sample that was sequenced in a study of T-cell memory formation after mild COVID-19. In TCRdb, the 5' RACE reads were re-called with MiXCR into one record per CDR3 protein. The table includes under 350,000 distinct CDR3 sequences, 16% detected once. Sequencing input: PBMCs or a T cell subset sorted from them (not recorded which). These receptor sequences come from a young man who had mild COVID-19 (a few samples of this study predate the infection). Cell type and time point are not known.

The V and J genes are TRBV12-3 or TRBV12-4 and TRBJ2-1; a weak D match, TRBD1 (5 bases). This CDR3 region has 12 residues. With 8 bases removed from V and 10 bases from J, the gap between germline ends came to 15 bases. The CDR3 bases are TGTGCCAGCCGTCTTACAGGCCGGGAGCAGTTCTTC. Translation gives CASRLTGREQFF.

J is TRBJ1-5 and V is TRBV20-1; 7 bases fit TRBD1. This CDR3 comprises 14 residues. Losses at the gene ends were 6 bases for V and 2 bases for J; bases not matched to a gene: 7. In germline, CDR1 is DFQATT, CDR2 SNEGSKA (reference sequence). The CDR3 reads CSAAGGWGNQPQHF. CDR3 DNA sequence: TGCAGTGCGGCAGGGGGTTGGGGCAATCAGCCCCAGCATTTT.

This sequence joins TRBV7-8 and TRBJ2-7; tentative D call: TRBD1 (6 bases). Germline-derived CDR1 and CDR2 are SGHVS and FQNEAQ. The CDR3 runs to 14 residues. V was clipped by 3 bases and J by 1 base, with 10 bases between them. In DNA form, the CDR3 reads TGTGCCAGCAGCTTGTTCACAGGGTCCTACGAGCAGTACTTC. As protein: CASSLFTGSYEQYF.

This clonotype was counted only a few times. The chain recombines TRBV6-6 with TRBJ1-2; the match to TRBD1 covers 7 bases. Germline values: CDR1 MNHNY, CDR2 SVGAGI (reference sequence). V lost 5 bases to trimming and J lost 0 bases; unmatched junction nucleotides: 3. The CDR3 length is 14 residues. CDR3 nucleotides: TGTGCCAGCAGTCACGGGACAGCTAACTATGGCTACACCTTC. Encoded protein: CASSHGTANYGYTF.

This clonotype was found once. J is TRBJ2-2 and V is TRBV18; TRBD2 is a possible D gene (5 bases). Germline V gene sequence: CDR1 KGHSH, CDR2 LQKENI. The CDR3 spans 16 residues. V dropped 1 base and J dropped 1 base, with 10 bases sitting between them. CDR3 protein: CASSPQEVVNTGELFF. DNA for the CDR3: TGTGCCAGCTCACCACAGGAGGTGGTGAACACCGGGGAGCTGTTTTTT.

This clonotype turned up a few times. J is TRBJ1-2 and V is TRBV4-1; 9 bases agree with TRBD1. This CDR3 contains 17 residues. Germline V gene sequence: CDR1 MGHRA, CDR2 YSYEKL. Trimming at V came to 1 base and at J to 6 bases, leaving 12 bases not matched to a gene. This CDR3 is CASSQAYRGPGSDGYTF. For the CDR3, the DNA is TGCGCCAGCAGCCAAGCCTACAGGGGGCCAGGATCTGATGGCTACACCTTC.

This chain connects TRBV21-1 to TRBJ2-7. TRBV21-1 has pseudogene status. CDR3 length: 14 residues. In DNA form, the CDR3 reads TGTGCCAGCAGCAAAGAAGAGAGGTACAACGAGCAGTACTTC. Translation: CASSKEERYNEQYF.

This clonotype turned up a few times. The rearrangement links TRBV6-5 to TRBJ2-5, with TRBD1 matching 7 bases. J lost 5 bases, V lost 8 bases, and 11 bases had no gene match. The CDR3 spans 14 residues. Per the germline V gene, CDR1 is MNHEY and CDR2 is SVGAGI. The CDR3 coding sequence is TGTGCCAGCGCCTTCTCCGGGACAGAGGAGACCCAGTACTTC. Amino acid sequence: CASAFSGTEETQYF.

The chain uses TRBV6-5 and TRBJ2-6; no firm D call. Germline CDR1 and CDR2: MNHEY and SVGAGI. V was clipped by 6 bases and J by 0 bases, with 9 bases between them. The CDR3 is 15 residues long. For the CDR3, the DNA is TGTGCCAGCAGCACCCGACGCTCTGGGGCCAACGTCCTGACTTTC. Protein sequence: CASSTRRSGANVLTF.

There are a few counts of this clonotype. This chain uses TRBV7-2 with TRBJ2-5, with a possible D match to TRBD1 (6 bases). CDR1 is SGHTA and CDR2 is FQGNSA in the germline V gene. There are 15 residues in the CDR3. V shed 3 bases and J shed 3 bases, with 14 bases lying between them. The CDR3, as DNA: TGTGCCAGCAGCTTTTATCTGGCAGGGGAAGAGACCCAGTACTTC. Translated: CASSFYLAGEETQYF.

The J gene is TRBJ2-2, the V gene TRBV5-1; D assignment may be TRBD1 or TRBD2 (5 bases each). The CDR3 covers 14 residues. Germline V gives CDR1 SGHRS, CDR2 YFSETQ. V gave up 3 bases and J gave up 5 bases, with 11 bases separating them. The CDR3 DNA follows: TGCGCCAGCAGCTCCTTCGAGGGGACCGGGGAGCTGTTTTTT. This translates into CASSSFEGTGELFF.

This clonotype was seen just once. The chain is built from TRBV5-1 and TRBJ2-3, with 12 bases lining up with TRBD2. Looked up from germline, CDR1 is SGHRS and CDR2 is YFSETQ. Unmatched junction bases numbered 2, after V lost 5 bases and J lost 4 bases. The CDR3 length is 14 residues. The DNA of the CDR3 is TGCGCCAGCAGACCTAGCGGGGGGGCAGATACGCAGTATTTT. Translation gives CASRPSGGADTQYF.

The chain couples TRBV7-2 to TRBJ1-3, with D maybe TRBD1 (6 bases). Germline CDR1 reads SGHTA; CDR2 reads FQGNSA. The CDR3 is 15 residues long. V dropped 5 bases and J dropped 4 bases, with 15 bases sitting between them. This CDR3 is CASSPQGLTGNTIYF. In DNA, the CDR3 is TGTGCCAGCAGCCCCCAGGGGCTGACAGGAAACACCATATATTTT.

This clonotype was seen a handful of times. The rearrangement uses TRBV4-3 and TRBJ2-7, with D tentatively TRBD2 (5 bases). The CDR3 covers 14 residues. Trimming removed 0 bases from V and 5 bases from J, with 11 bases in between. Germline CDR1 LGHNA, CDR2 YSLEER. CDR3 DNA sequence: TGCGCCAGCAGCCAAGATATCGGGGTAGACGAGCAGTACTTC. This gives the protein CASSQDIGVDEQYF.

The rearrangement uses TRBV11-2 and TRBJ2-7, with D perhaps matching TRBD1 (5 bases). Trimming cost V 2 bases and J 0 bases, with 14 bases left between them. The CDR3 spans 16 residues. CDR1 and CDR2 from the germline V gene are SGHAT and FQNNGV. In DNA, the CDR3 is TGTGCCAGCAGCTTATCCGGCGACAGCAGCTCCTACGAGCAGTACTTC. It encodes CASSLSGDSSSYEQYF.

The rearrangement joins TRBV7-6 to TRBJ2-3, with 7 nucleotides matching TRBD1. V lost 7 bases, J lost 4 bases, and 2 bases stayed unmatched. CDR1 is SGHVS and CDR2 is FNYEAQ in the germline V gene. The CDR3 runs 12 residues. The CDR3: CASMTGPDTQYF. The CDR3, as DNA: TGTGCCAGCATGACAGGGCCAGATACGCAGTATTTT.

This chain joins TRBV5-1 and TRBJ1-5; D is possibly TRBD1 (6 bases). The CDR3 is made up of 14 amino acids. Trimming left V 1 base short and J 7 bases short, with 12 bases between. Germline V gene sequence: CDR1 SGHRS, CDR2 YFSETQ. The CDR3 reads CASSLSGEVQPQHF. In DNA, the CDR3 is TGCGCCAGCAGCTTGTCAGGGGAAGTCCAGCCCCAGCATTTT.

V and J are TRBV5-1 and TRBJ2-7; D perhaps matches TRBD1 (6 bases). Germline V lookup: CDR1 SGHRS, CDR2 YFSETQ. The V and J ends lost 7 bases and 7 bases respectively, with 21 bases between them. CDR3 size: 14 residues. The CDR3 here is CASGYLQGSREQYF. For the CDR3, the DNA is TGCGCCAGCGGCTACCTACAGGGCTCGAGGGAGCAGTACTTC.

This clonotype was counted between two and nine times. The chain is built from TRBV12-3 or TRBV12-4 and TRBJ2-7; D is uncertain. Trimming stripped 2 bases from V and 2 bases from J, with 7 bases between. The CDR3 contains 13 residues. CDR3 region: CASSLTETYEQYF. The CDR3 nucleotides are TGTGCCAGCAGTTTAACAGAGACCTACGAGCAGTACTTC.

This clonotype has just a few counts. V usage is TRBV7-9 and J usage is TRBJ2-3, with D unclear. From germline, CDR1 is SEHNR and CDR2 FQNEAQ (reference sequence). CDR3 length: 13 amino acids. V was clipped by 0 bases and J by 2 bases, with 3 bases between them. CDR3 coding DNA: TGTGCCAGCAGCTTAGCCACCACAGATACGCAGTATTTT. Its protein product is CASSLATTDTQYF.

The chain recombines TRBV5-1 with TRBJ1-1, with 7 bases lining up with TRBD1. V lost 2 bases, J lost 3 bases, and 4 bases stayed unmatched. Germline loops: CDR1 SGHRS, CDR2 YFSETQ. This CDR3 is built from 14 residues. The CDR3 DNA reads as TGCGCCAGCAGCTTAAATACAGGGGACACTGAAGCTTTCTTT. Encoded protein: CASSLNTGDTEAFF.

There are a few counts of this clonotype. V is TRBV12-3 or TRBV12-4 and J is TRBJ2-3; 8 bases agree with TRBD1. J lost 7 bases, V lost 5 bases, and 14 bases had no gene match. The length of the CDR3 is 16 residues. Here the CDR3 reads CASSPRVTGVGHTQYF. In DNA, the CDR3 is TGTGCCAGCAGTCCCCGGGTGACAGGGGTGGGACATACGCAGTATTTT.

The chain joins TRBV6-2 or TRBV6-3 to TRBJ2-3, with D possibly being TRBD2 (6 bases). CDR1 is MNHEY, CDR2 SVGEGT, per germline. Trimming left V 0 bases short and J 0 bases short, with 22 bases between. The CDR3 sequence is 20 residues long. For the CDR3, the DNA is TGTGCCAGCAGTTACTCGGACGGGGGAAACGATGCGCCTAGCACAGATACGCAGTATTTT. As protein: CASSYSDGGNDAPSTDTQYF.

J is TRBJ2-3 and V is TRBV24-1; the match to TRBD1 covers 7 bases. This CDR3 has 16 amino acids. Germline CDR1 KGHDR, CDR2 SFDVKD. V trimming: 4 bases; J trimming: 1 base; junction bases outside the gene matches: 7. The CDR3 region is CATSDSRQGGTDTQYF. CDR3 sequence (DNA): TGTGCCACCAGTGACTCTAGACAGGGAGGCACAGATACGCAGTATTTT.

This clonotype was detected ten times or more. The V gene is TRBV12-3 or TRBV12-4, the J gene TRBJ2-5, with unresolved D. V lost 5 bases and J lost 4, with 11 bases in between. The CDR3 has 13 residues. The CDR3 sequence is CASSHHRRETQYF. CDR3 nucleotide sequence: TGTGCCAGCAGTCATCACCGTAGAGAGACCCAGTACTTC.

The gene calls are TRBV25-1 and TRBJ1-6; D is unclear. V lost 4 bases and J 0 bases, leaving 4 bases between the germline ends. The germline V gene encodes CDR1 MGHDK and CDR2 SYGVNS. CDR3 length: 14 amino acids. This CDR3 reads CASSVSSYNSPLHF. CDR3 coding DNA: TGTGCCAGCAGTGTTAGCTCCTATAATTCACCCCTCCACTTT. The complete variable domain, with remaining parts taken from reference TRBV25-1 and TRBJ1-6, reads EADIYQTPRYLVIGTGKKITLECSQTMGHDKMYWYQQDPGMELHLIHYSYGVNSTEKGDLSSESTVSRIRTEHFPLTLESARPSHTSQYLCASSVSSYNSPLHFGNGTRLTVT.

CDR3 protein: CASSVRDRGDYTF. The CDR3 DNA sequence: TGTGCCAGCAGTGTCCGGGACAGGGGGGACTACACCTTC. The chain has TRBV2 and TRBJ1-2; 11 nucleotides align to TRBD1. The CDR3 sequence is 13 residues long. Germline assignment: CDR1 SNHLY and CDR2 FYNNEI. Trimming at V came to 4 bases and at J to 10 bases, leaving 5 bases not matched to a gene.

V usage is TRBV7-9 and J usage is TRBJ2-4, with 9 bases identical to TRBD1. This CDR3 spans 15 amino acids. Per germline, CDR1 SEHNR and CDR2 FQNEAQ (reference sequence). Trimming at V came to 1 base and at J to 8 bases, leaving 6 bases not matched to a gene. The CDR3: CASSLGDREADIQYF. The CDR3 DNA reads TGTGCCAGCAGCTTAGGGGACAGGGAGGCGGACATTCAGTACTTC.